The clone carrying this T cell receptor (beta chain) was picked up one time. The antigen is undetermined. Libraries were prepared by immunoSEQ multiplex PCR; TCRdb keeps only in-frame clonotypes and omits some of them. Of over 120,000 clones in the sample, just under 95% were seen once. Trimming took off 1 base at V and 0 bases at J, with 3 bases between the two ends. Germline loops: CDR1 MGHRA, CDR2 YSYEKL. This CDR3 comprises 14 residues. These data originate in a study of T cell responses to AZD1222 COVID-19 vaccine. General study points: The study found Spike-specific TCR breadth and depth rose after two AZD1222 doses.

Sample: peripheral blood, taken on day 0 of AZD1222 vaccination. The V call is TRBV4-1, the J call TRBJ2-2; no firm D call. The source is an adult in good health. The CDR3 here is CASSQGANTGELFF. CDR3 DNA: TGCGCCAGCAGCCAAGGGGCGAACACCGGGGAGCTGTTTTTT.